This T cell receptor beta chain stems from a study of CD8 T cells in ankylosing spondylitis. Preparation of TCR beta libraries was done by quantitative 5'-RACE with molecular barcodes. A single record per CDR3 protein comes from TCRdb applying MiXCR to the 5' RACE reads. The sample lists 450,000 to 550,000 distinct CDR3 sequences; roughly 5.2% were seen once. Only a few counts were recorded for this clonotype. No antigen is known for it. Germline CDR1 and CDR2: SGHAT and FQNNGV. This CDR3 comprises 18 residues. The V segment lost 5 bases and the J segment 7 bases; nucleotides outside the gene matches: 17. Study-wide points: Reports say disease-linked clones showed up significantly more in matched ankylosing spondylitis synovial fluid. Clones linked to disease, bearing a CD8+ phenotype, were relatively rare in peripheral blood. Apparently characteristic of ankylosing spondylitis blood was a TCR beta motif (about 8 highly homologous variants). Some motif variants had been reported before (in reactive arthritis synovial fluid and blood).

This sequence joins TRBV11-2 and TRBJ2-1; 10 bases map to TRBD2. Sequenced material: blood, either unsorted or a sorted T cell fraction (not recorded which). This receptor was taken from a male donor with ankylosing spondylitis. CDR3: CASSPRTKSSGRTNEQFF. The CDR3 bases are TGTGCCAGCAGCCCACGTACGAAATCTAGCGGGAGAACGAATGAGCAGTTCTTC.